A selection of T cell receptor beta chains follows, all from one sample in a study of T and B cells in COVID-19 patients. TCRdb re-called the multiplex PCR reads through MiXCR, storing one row per CDR3 protein. There are about 17,000 distinct CDR3 sequences in the sample; 25% to 35% occur only once, and around 4.3% lies in the top ten. Sequencing was carried out using blood. These receptors all come from a human donor who had recovered from COVID-19. CDR3s include the opening cysteine and the closing phenylalanine or tryptophan.

V gene,J gene,CDR3 protein
TRBV12-3/TRBV12-4,TRBJ1-2,CASSTDPRYGYTF
TRBV6-4,TRBJ2-3,CASSDLGGTDTQYF
TRBV18,TRBJ1-6,CASSQAAYNSPLHF
TRBV15,TRBJ1-1,CATSRGGSSTEAFF
TRBV5-1,TRBJ1-1,CASITGGGDGTEAFF
TRBV6-1,TRBJ2-7,CASSPGLYEQYF
TRBV13,TRBJ1-6,CASSLGRANSPLHF
TRBV27,TRBJ2-7,CASSLEGYEQYF
TRBV12-3/TRBV12-4,TRBJ1-3,CASSLSMNSGNTIYF
TRBV18,TRBJ2-1,CASSPGQDNEQFF
TRBV25-1,TRBJ2-7,CASTGTGRDEQYF
TRBV27,TRBJ1-6,CASSSEGSPLHF
TRBV12-3/TRBV12-4,TRBJ2-1,CASNSGASSYNEQFF
TRBV10-3,TRBJ1-1,CAIRGAGATTEAFF
TRBV5-1,TRBJ2-7,CASSLERAEQYF
TRBV5-6,TRBJ1-2,CASSLDGALNYGYTF
TRBV20-1,TRBJ2-3,CSAGHRVASTDTQYF
TRBV20-1,TRBJ2-7,CSASSRGLPYEQYF
TRBV12-3/TRBV12-4,TRBJ1-5,CASSSDRDQPQHF
TRBV19,TRBJ1-2,CASSIQNYGYTF
TRBV27,TRBJ1-6,CASSGAYNSPLHF
TRBV7-6,TRBJ2-5,CASSYGTQKDLGTQYF
TRBV7-9,TRBJ2-7,CASRGSYEQYF
TRBV7-9,TRBJ2-5,CASSSWGEETQYF
TRBV19,TRBJ1-1,CASSIVGRYNTEAFF
TRBV19,TRBJ2-1,CASSTSTQGGNEQFF
TRBV29-1,TRBJ2-3,CSVVAGGGHTQYF
TRBV5-6,TRBJ1-2,CASSWTGPNYGYTF
TRBV12-3/TRBV12-4,TRBJ2-3,CASREGGGRADTQYF
TRBV18,TRBJ2-7,CASSPTGTGAYEQYF
TRBV28,TRBJ2-1,CASSLMGRWNEQFF
TRBV12-3/TRBV12-4,TRBJ1-5,CASSFSSNQPQHF
TRBV19,TRBJ2-3,CASSMSPGFGTDTQYF
TRBV5-4,TRBJ2-2,CASSNRGRGELFF
TRBV7-9,TRBJ1-4,CASSFMGLGNEKLFF
TRBV10-3,TRBJ2-5,CAIRTGTGGETQYF
TRBV6-6,TRBJ2-5,CASSYQHLVTQYF
TRBV5-4,TRBJ2-5,CASSPFGSSQETQYF
TRBV27,TRBJ2-7,CASSTMMGAPRQQYF
TRBV5-4,TRBJ2-3,CASSIRTGLVTDTQYF
TRBV7-3,TRBJ2-6,CASSLGTAGANVLTF
TRBV6-1,TRBJ2-3,CASSAGTPGTDTQYF
TRBV27,TRBJ2-7,CASSLQGQGLYEQYF
TRBV7-9,TRBJ2-1,CASSLVAAAGPSYNEQFF
TRBV6-5,TRBJ1-3,CASSYSGRWDSGNTIYF
TRBV18,TRBJ1-2,CASSPTTDNYGYTF
TRBV5-6,TRBJ2-7,CASRPGGIISYEQYF
TRBV12-3/TRBV12-4,TRBJ2-7,CASSWGVYSYEQYF
TRBV18,TRBJ2-1,CASSPPLRISNEQFF
TRBV5-1,TRBJ2-3,CASSLDSGSPSTDTQYF
TRBV19,TRBJ2-2,CASCDRGVTGELFF
TRBV27,TRBJ1-2,CASSFTPVTGGGDYGYTF
TRBV19,TRBJ2-5,CASTQGSAGGQFQETQYF
TRBV7-9,TRBJ2-7,CATQGQKEQYF